The 2 T cell receptor beta chains below all came from one sample that was sequenced in a study of T cells after yellow fever vaccination. TCRdb analysed the 5' RACE reads with MiXCR anew, one entry per CDR3 protein. Here the sample spans approximately 250,000 distinct CDR3 sequences, about 5.2% being singletons. The starting material was CD4+ T cells sorted from PBMCs, obtained on the day of the yellow fever booster vaccination. Every receptor here comes from a young man who received the YFV17D yellow fever vaccine.

The chain carries TRBV4-3 and TRBJ1-5; D is unclear. V dropped 0 bases and J dropped 1 base, with 4 bases sitting between them. Germline CDR1 reads LGHNA; CDR2 reads YSLEER. The CDR3 consists of 14 residues. The CDR3 sequence: CASSQENSNQPQHF. The CDR3 nucleotides read TGCGCCAGCAGCCAAGAAAACAGCAATCAGCCCCAGCATTTT.

This clonotype was recorded at least ten times. The V gene is TRBV4-3, the J gene TRBJ2-2; possible D gene TRBD2, 5 bases. V was pared by 4 bases and J by 6 bases, with 9 bases between. CDR1 LGHNA and CDR2 YSLEER come from the germline V gene. The CDR3 covers 13 residues. CDR3 residues: CASSRTRAGELFF. The CDR3 coding sequence is TGCGCCAGCAGCCGAACTAGAGCCGGGGAGCTGTTTTTT.